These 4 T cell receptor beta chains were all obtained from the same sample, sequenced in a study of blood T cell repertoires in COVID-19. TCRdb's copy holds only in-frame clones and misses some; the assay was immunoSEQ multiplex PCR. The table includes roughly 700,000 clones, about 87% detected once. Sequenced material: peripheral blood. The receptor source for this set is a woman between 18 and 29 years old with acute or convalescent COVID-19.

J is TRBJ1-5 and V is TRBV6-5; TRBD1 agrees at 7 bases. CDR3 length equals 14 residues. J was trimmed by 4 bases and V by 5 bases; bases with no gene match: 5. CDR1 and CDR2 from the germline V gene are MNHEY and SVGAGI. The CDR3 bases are TGTGCCAGCAGTCCGGACAGGTTGAATCAGCCCCAGCATTTT. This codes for CASSPDRLNQPQHF.

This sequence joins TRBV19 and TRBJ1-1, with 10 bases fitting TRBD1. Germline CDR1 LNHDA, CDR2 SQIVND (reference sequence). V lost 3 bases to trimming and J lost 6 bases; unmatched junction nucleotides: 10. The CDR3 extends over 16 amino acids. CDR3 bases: TGTGCCAGTAGTATTATCCCGGGGACAGGGGCTTCTGAAGCTTTCTTT. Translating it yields CASSIIPGTGASEAFF. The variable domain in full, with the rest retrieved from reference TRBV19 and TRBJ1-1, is DGGITQSPKYLFRKEGQNVTLSCEQNLNHDAMYWYRQDPGQGLRLIYYSQIVNDFQKGDIAEGYSVSREKKESFPLTVTSAQKNPTAFYLCASSIIPGTGASEAFFGQGTRLTVV.

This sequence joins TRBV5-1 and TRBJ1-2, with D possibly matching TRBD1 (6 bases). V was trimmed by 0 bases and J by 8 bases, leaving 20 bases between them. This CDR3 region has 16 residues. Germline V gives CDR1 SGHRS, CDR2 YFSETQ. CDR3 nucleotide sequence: TGCGCCAGCAGCTTGGCCCGGGACACCTCTTCAGGGGGCTACACCTTC. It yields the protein CASSLARDTSSGGYTF.

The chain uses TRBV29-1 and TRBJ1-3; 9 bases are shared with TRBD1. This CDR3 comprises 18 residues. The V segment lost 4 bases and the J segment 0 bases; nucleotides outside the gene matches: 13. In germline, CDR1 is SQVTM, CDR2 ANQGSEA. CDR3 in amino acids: CSVGITGTGHNSGNTIYF. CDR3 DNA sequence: TGCAGCGTTGGAATTACGGGGACAGGGCATAACTCTGGAAACACCATATATTTT.